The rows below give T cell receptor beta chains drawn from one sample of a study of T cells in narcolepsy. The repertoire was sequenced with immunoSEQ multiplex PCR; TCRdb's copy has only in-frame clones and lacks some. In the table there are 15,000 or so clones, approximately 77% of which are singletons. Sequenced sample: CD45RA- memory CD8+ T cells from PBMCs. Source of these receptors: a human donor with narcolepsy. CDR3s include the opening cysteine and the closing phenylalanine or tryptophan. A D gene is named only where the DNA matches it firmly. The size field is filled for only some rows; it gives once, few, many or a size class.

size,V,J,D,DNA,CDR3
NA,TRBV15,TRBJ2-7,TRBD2,TGTGCCACCAGCAGAAGCGGGAGGGCCTCGTACGAGCAGTACTTC,CATSRSGRASYEQYF
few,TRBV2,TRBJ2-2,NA,TGTGCCAGCAGTGAGGGGGCTGGCGGGGAGCTGTTTTTT,CASSEGAGGELFF
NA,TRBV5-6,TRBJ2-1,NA,TGTGCCTCCCACCCCCGAGGGGGTCTTTACAATGAGCAGTTCTTC,CASHPRGGLYNEQFF
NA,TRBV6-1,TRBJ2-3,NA,TGTGCCAGCACCCGAGGGCTTGTGGATACGCAGTATTTT,CASTRGLVDTQYF
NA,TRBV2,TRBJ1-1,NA,TGTGCCAGCAGAGAACATGGCGGCACTGAAGCTTTCTTT,CASREHGGTEAFF
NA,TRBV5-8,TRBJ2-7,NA,TGTGCCAGCAGCTTGGGGGGTTACGAGCAGTACTTC,CASSLGGYEQYF
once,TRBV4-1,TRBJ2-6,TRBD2,TGCGCCAGCAGCCAAGGCGAACTAGCGGCAATCTCTGGGGCCAACGTCCTGACTTTC,CASSQGELAAISGANVLTF
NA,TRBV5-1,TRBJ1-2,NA,TGCGCCAGCAGCCTGGAGGCGGGACACCCTAACTATGGCTACACCTTC,CASSLEAGHPNYGYTF
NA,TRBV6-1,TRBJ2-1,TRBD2,TGTGCCAGCAGTGAAGCCGTAGGAGATATCGGGGGGGCCAATGAGCAGTTCTTC,CASSEAVGDIGGANEQFF
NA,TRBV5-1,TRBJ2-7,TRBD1,TGCGCCAGCAGCAATCCGGGACAGGAATACGAGCAGTACTTC,CASSNPGQEYEQYF
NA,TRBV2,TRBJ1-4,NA,TGTGCCAGCACCCCGGACACATTTAATGAAAAACTGTTTTTT,CASTPDTFNEKLFF
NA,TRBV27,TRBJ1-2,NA,TGTGCCAGCAGTTTGATTGCGCAGGGCACTAACTATGGCTACACCTTC,CASSLIAQGTNYGYTF
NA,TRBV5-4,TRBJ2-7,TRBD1,TGTGCCAGCAGCTCGGGGACAGGGTCCTACGAGCAGTACTTC,CASSSGTGSYEQYF
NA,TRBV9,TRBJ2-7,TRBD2,TGTGCCAGCAGCGTAGACGGTAGCGGGGGGCCCGAGCAGTACTTC,CASSVDGSGGPEQYF